The rows below give T cell receptor beta chains drawn from one sample of a study of neurological immune-mediated disorders. TCRdb analysed the 5' RACE reads with MiXCR anew, one entry per CDR3 protein. The repertoire has tens of thousands of distinct CDR3 sequences, about a sixth of them found once; the top ten carry around 5.2%. The sample was CD4+ T cells from blood. The receptor source for this set is a female donor with HTLV-1-associated myelopathy (HAM/TSP). Each CDR3 is given with its conserved first and last residue. The D gene is left open where the match is weak. Expanded clones get a size class; other rows say once, few or many, or leave the size out.

clone size: many; J gene: TRBJ1-6; D gene: TRBD1; V gene: TRBV19; CDR3 protein: CASIGRTGNSPLHF; CDR3 DNA: TGTGCCAGTATCGGGAGGACAGGGAATTCACCCCTCCACTTT
clone size: many; J gene: TRBJ2-5; D gene: -; V gene: TRBV12-3/TRBV12-4; CDR3 protein: CASSRGKETQYF; CDR3 DNA: TGTGCCAGCAGTAGAGGGAAAGAGACCCAGTACTTC
clone size: many; J gene: TRBJ2-1; D gene: -; V gene: TRBV12-3/TRBV12-4; CDR3 protein: CASSLPGYRMGEQFF; CDR3 DNA: TGTGCCAGCAGTTTACCAGGGTACCGGATGGGTGAGCAGTTCTTC
clone size: many; J gene: TRBJ2-7; D gene: -; V gene: TRBV20-1; CDR3 protein: CSARDSYEQYF; CDR3 DNA: TGCAGTGCTAGAGACAGCTACGAGCAGTACTTC
clone size: many; J gene: TRBJ2-4; D gene: -; V gene: TRBV9; CDR3 protein: CASSVEGGSANIQYF; CDR3 DNA: TGTGCCAGCAGCGTAGAAGGAGGTAGCGCGAACATTCAGTACTTC
clone size: many; J gene: TRBJ1-2; D gene: -; V gene: TRBV20-1; CDR3 protein: CSARDTQGIGYGYTF; CDR3 DNA: TGCAGTGCTAGAGACACACAGGGTATCGGCTATGGCTACACCTTC
clone size: many; J gene: TRBJ2-4; D gene: -; V gene: TRBV5-5; CDR3 protein: CASSLRSSDSLAKNIQYF; CDR3 DNA: TGTGCCAGCAGCTTGCGATCCTCTGACAGCCTAGCCAAAAACATTCAGTACTTC
clone size: many; J gene: TRBJ1-1; D gene: -; V gene: TRBV3-1; CDR3 protein: CASSQGAPIQNTEAFF; CDR3 DNA: TGTGCCAGCAGCCAAGGGGCTCCCATTCAGAACACTGAAGCTTTCTTT
clone size: many; J gene: TRBJ2-7; D gene: TRBD1; V gene: TRBV5-1; CDR3 protein: CASSPRTGNEQYF; CDR3 DNA: TGCGCCAGCAGTCCCAGGACAGGGAACGAGCAGTACTTC
clone size: many; J gene: TRBJ1-2; D gene: -; V gene: TRBV7-9; CDR3 protein: CASSFPTTNRDGYTF; CDR3 DNA: TGTGCCAGCAGCTTTCCGACAACCAACAGAGATGGCTACACCTTC
clone size: -; J gene: TRBJ2-3; D gene: -; V gene: TRBV24-1; CDR3 protein: CATSETWWGPDTQYF; CDR3 DNA: TGTGCCACCAGTGAAACGTGGTGGGGACCAGATACGCAGTATTTT
clone size: many; J gene: TRBJ2-3; D gene: -; V gene: TRBV6-2/TRBV6-3; CDR3 protein: CASSYMRGISDTQYF; CDR3 DNA: TGTGCCAGCAGTTACATGAGGGGGATTAGCGATACGCAGTATTTT
clone size: many; J gene: TRBJ2-1; D gene: TRBD2; V gene: TRBV20-1; CDR3 protein: CSARLPRSGGGNEQFF; CDR3 DNA: TGCAGTGCTAGACTCCCTAGGAGCGGGGGGGGGAATGAGCAGTTCTTC
clone size: many; J gene: TRBJ2-1; D gene: -; V gene: TRBV10-3; CDR3 protein: CATRRHDGGDEQFF; CDR3 DNA: TGTGCCACCCGGAGGCACGACGGAGGGGATGAGCAGTTCTTC
clone size: -; J gene: TRBJ2-2; D gene: TRBD2; V gene: TRBV7-2; CDR3 protein: CASSPWTSGYDTGELFF; CDR3 DNA: TGTGCCAGCAGCCCTTGGACTAGCGGGTATGACACCGGGGAGCTGTTTTTT
clone size: many; J gene: TRBJ2-5; D gene: TRBD1; V gene: TRBV6-5; CDR3 protein: CASSLSGQQETQYF; CDR3 DNA: TGTGCCAGCAGTCTCTCGGGACAGCAAGAGACCCAGTACTTC
clone size: -; J gene: TRBJ2-5; D gene: -; V gene: TRBV7-2; CDR3 protein: CASSFYICSARDRGGARIQETQYF; CDR3 DNA: -
clone size: many; J gene: TRBJ2-5; D gene: -; V gene: TRBV20-1; CDR3 protein: CSARSGETQYF; CDR3 DNA: TGCAGTGCTAGGAGTGGGGAGACCCAGTACTTC
clone size: many; J gene: TRBJ1-2; D gene: -; V gene: TRBV6-1; CDR3 protein: CASSDQGNYGYTF; CDR3 DNA: TGTGCCAGCAGTGATCAGGGTAACTATGGCTACACCTTC
clone size: many; J gene: TRBJ2-3; D gene: -; V gene: TRBV20-1; CDR3 protein: CSASDRDTQYF; CDR3 DNA: TGCAGTGCTAGCGACAGAGATACGCAGTATTTT
clone size: many; J gene: TRBJ2-1; D gene: -; V gene: TRBV7-6; CDR3 protein: CASSLAEGRGEQFF; CDR3 DNA: TGTGCCAGCAGCTTAGCCGAGGGCCGGGGTGAGCAGTTCTTC
clone size: many; J gene: TRBJ2-1; D gene: -; V gene: TRBV20-1; CDR3 protein: CSAYQDEQFF; CDR3 DNA: TGCAGTGCATACCAGGATGAGCAGTTCTTC
clone size: medium-sized; J gene: TRBJ2-4; D gene: TRBD1; V gene: TRBV7-2; CDR3 protein: CASSRTDRERNIQYF; CDR3 DNA: TGTGCCAGCAGCCGAACCGACAGGGAGAGAAACATTCAGTACTTC
clone size: -; J gene: TRBJ2-3; D gene: TRBD2; V gene: TRBV20-1; CDR3 protein: CSARRAGGADTQYF; CDR3 DNA: TGCAGTGCTAGAAGGGCGGGAGGGGCAGATACGCAGTATTTT
clone size: many; J gene: TRBJ2-5; D gene: -; V gene: TRBV10-2; CDR3 protein: CASSEPGLWNQETQYF; CDR3 DNA: TGCGCCAGCAGTGAGCCGGGACTTTGGAACCAAGAGACCCAGTACTTC
clone size: many; J gene: TRBJ2-2; D gene: TRBD2; V gene: TRBV20-1; CDR3 protein: CSARGQAGVDTGELFF; CDR3 DNA: TGCAGTGCTAGAGGTCAGGCGGGAGTTGACACCGGGGAGCTGTTTTTT
clone size: many; J gene: TRBJ2-1; D gene: TRBD2; V gene: TRBV10-3; CDR3 protein: CAISRGGPHEQFF; CDR3 DNA: TGTGCCATCAGTCGGGGGGGGCCGCACGAGCAGTTCTTC
clone size: many; J gene: TRBJ2-5; D gene: -; V gene: TRBV20-1; CDR3 protein: CSATRGPETQYF; CDR3 DNA: TGCAGTGCTACCCGGGGGCCAGAGACCCAGTACTTC
clone size: many; J gene: TRBJ2-5; D gene: TRBD2; V gene: TRBV7-2; CDR3 protein: CASSRTNSGGNQETQYF; CDR3 DNA: TGTGCCAGCAGCCGCACCAACAGCGGGGGGAACCAAGAGACCCAGTACTTC
clone size: many; J gene: TRBJ1-6; D gene: -; V gene: TRBV6-5; CDR3 protein: CASSYSRPGGSYNSPLHF; CDR3 DNA: TGTGCCAGCAGTTACTCGAGACCGGGGGGCTCCTATAATTCACCCCTCCACTTT
clone size: many; J gene: TRBJ2-1; D gene: -; V gene: TRBV2; CDR3 protein: CASSQAAQGGSNEQFF; CDR3 DNA: TGTGCCAGCAGTCAGGCCGCACAGGGTGGGTCCAATGAGCAGTTCTTC
clone size: many; J gene: TRBJ2-7; D gene: TRBD1; V gene: TRBV7-2; CDR3 protein: CASSLSMSQGVYEQYF; CDR3 DNA: TGTGCCAGCAGCTTATCTATGTCACAGGGGGTTTACGAGCAGTACTTC
clone size: -; J gene: TRBJ2-5; D gene: TRBD2; V gene: TRBV20-1; CDR3 protein: CSARGTSGRETQYF; CDR3 DNA: TGCAGTGCTAGAGGGACTAGCGGGAGAGAGACCCAGTACTTC
clone size: medium-sized; J gene: TRBJ1-1; D gene: -; V gene: TRBV28; CDR3 protein: CASSTNTEAFF; CDR3 DNA: TGTGCCAGCAGTACCAACACTGAAGCTTTCTTT
clone size: few; J gene: TRBJ1-5; D gene: -; V gene: TRBV30; CDR3 protein: CAWSVAGNQPQHF; CDR3 DNA: TGTGCCTGGAGCGTGGCGGGCAATCAGCCCCAGCATTTT
clone size: many; J gene: TRBJ2-7; D gene: -; V gene: TRBV5-1; CDR3 protein: CASSLEADSYEQYF; CDR3 DNA: TGCGCCAGCAGCTTGGAGGCGGATTCCTACGAGCAGTACTTC
clone size: many; J gene: TRBJ1-1; D gene: TRBD1; V gene: TRBV6-2/TRBV6-3; CDR3 protein: CASRQGIGNTEAFF; CDR3 DNA: TGTGCCAGCCGACAGGGTATTGGGAACACTGAAGCTTTCTTT
clone size: many; J gene: TRBJ2-1; D gene: -; V gene: TRBV5-1; CDR3 protein: CASSLGLNSYNEQFF; CDR3 DNA: TGCGCCAGCAGCTTGGGACTGAACTCCTACAATGAGCAGTTCTTC
clone size: many; J gene: TRBJ2-7; D gene: -; V gene: TRBV3-1; CDR3 protein: CASSLGTYEQYF; CDR3 DNA: TGTGCCAGCAGCCTTGGCACCTACGAGCAGTACTTC
clone size: many; J gene: TRBJ2-7; D gene: TRBD2; V gene: TRBV7-2; CDR3 protein: CASSLGLTPSYEQYF; CDR3 DNA: TGTGCCAGCAGCTTGGGACTAACTCCTTCCTACGAGCAGTACTTC
clone size: few; J gene: TRBJ1-5; D gene: -; V gene: TRBV28; CDR3 protein: CASSAYSGTNQPQHF; CDR3 DNA: TGTGCCAGCAGTGCCTACTCAGGTACCAATCAGCCCCAGCATTTT
clone size: many; J gene: TRBJ2-6; D gene: -; V gene: TRBV19; CDR3 protein: CASKGSSGANVLTF; CDR3 DNA: TGTGCCAGTAAGGGTTCGTCTGGGGCCAACGTCCTGACTTTC